The T cell receptor beta chain under discussion was sequenced for a study of control samples from healthy donors and cancer patients. This CDR3 is 12 amino acids long. Germline CDR1 reads MNHNY; CDR2 reads SVGAGI (reference sequence). Trimming took off 5 bases at V and 2 bases at J, with 3 bases between the two ends. The protocol was immunoSEQ multiplex PCR, while the TCRdb copy is restricted to in-frame clones and leaves out a portion. The data show tens of thousands of clones, more than 85% seen once. This sequence joins TRBV6-6 and TRBJ2-2; D not certain. The specimen sequenced was blood. The TCR originated in a woman aged 25-40 years in good health. CDR3 sequence: CASSHNTGELFF. In nucleotides, the CDR3 is TGTGCCAGCAGTCACAACACCGGGGAGCTGTTTTTT.